These 15 T cell receptor beta chains originate from one sample sequenced in a study of vaccination and CD4 T cells after COVID-19. The Oncomine TCR Beta short-read assay sequenced DNA from cultured CD4+ T cells. Via MiXCR, TCRdb re-called the PCR reads, giving one row per CDR3 protein. The sample includes some 13,000 distinct CDR3 sequences, about two fifths of them seen just once. The antigens for these receptors are not known. Treatment specified: roughly 11-day PBMC culture with coronavirus spike peptide pools or control peptides (ViraFEST assay). The sample consisted of CD4+ T cells from blood, cultured in vitro, taken before SARS-CoV-2 vaccination. The receptors shown here come from a human donor who had recovered from COVID-19.

V is TRBV6-5 and J is TRBJ1-1; D possibly corresponds to TRBD1 (6 bases). Trimming left V 0 bases short and J 9 bases short, with 20 bases between. The CDR3 runs to 16 residues. Germline V gene lookup returns CDR1 MNHEY and CDR2 SVGAGI. In DNA, the CDR3 is TGTGCCAGCAGTTACTCGAGGGCAGGGGCTAGAACTAAAGCTTTCTTT. It yields the protein CASSYSRAGARTKAFF.

The rearrangement uses TRBV27 and TRBJ2-7; 9 nucleotides line up with TRBD1. There are 14 residues in the CDR3. The germline V gene has CDR1 MNHEY and CDR2 SMNVEV (reference sequence). V trimming: 3 bases; J trimming: 5 bases; junction bases outside the gene matches: 5. CDR3 bases: TGTGCCAGCAGTTTCATACAGGGGGCCCACGAGCAGTACTTC. Protein: CASSFIQGAHEQYF.

This clonotype is medium-sized by share. V gene TRBV6-1 combines with J gene TRBJ2-1; 12 bases fit TRBD1. Germline loops: CDR1 MNHNS, CDR2 SASEGT. CDR3 size: 15 residues. The V gene end was trimmed by 6 bases and the J gene end by 6 bases; junction bases not matched to a gene: 6. DNA for the CDR3: TGTGCCAGCAGAACCGGGACAGGGGGCCTCAATGAGCAGTTCTTC. This translates into CASRTGTGGLNEQFF.

To note about this clonotype: The CDR3 ends on some other residue instead of the conserved phenylalanine or tryptophan, so this is likely a read error. The rearrangement uses TRBV6-5 and TRBJ2-7, with 7 bases identical to TRBD1. The CDR3 totals 15 residues. V lost 4 bases and J lost 6; bases outside the gene matches: 12. Germline lookup yields CDR1 MNHEY and CDR2 SVGAGI. Here the CDR3 DNA reads TGTGCCAGCAGTTCCTCATACAGGGGATTGAGCGAGCAGTACCTC. The encoded protein is CASSSSYRGLSEQYL.

V gene TRBV2 combines with J gene TRBJ2-6, with D hard to call. Trimming took 6 bases from V and 4 from J, leaving 13 bases between them. The CDR3 consists of 15 residues. CDR1 and CDR2 (germline): SNHLY, FYNNEI. The CDR3 DNA sequence: TGTGCCAGCAGCTTAGGCGGATCCGGGGCCAACGTCCTGACTTTC. Residues: CASSLGGSGANVLTF.

The chain couples TRBV20-1 to TRBJ1-1; D is perhaps TRBD1 (5 bases). The ends were cut back, 2 bases at V and 0 bases at J, with 10 bases in the middle. The CDR3 has 14 residues. CDR1 and CDR2 from the germline V gene are DFQATT and SNEGSKA (reference sequence). This CDR3 is CSARTGRVNTEAFF. As DNA, the CDR3 is TGCAGTGCTAGAACGGGACGGGTGAACACTGAAGCTTTCTTT.

This clonotype showed up just once. This chain connects TRBV7-2 to TRBJ1-5; D gene unclear. CDR3 length: 14 amino acids. V lost 5 bases and J lost 7, with 15 bases in between. Germline V gives CDR1 SGHTA, CDR2 FQGNSA. The CDR3 protein is CASSLYQEGQPQHF. The CDR3 coding sequence is TGTGCCAGCAGCCTTTACCAGGAGGGACAGCCCCAGCATTTT.

The genes are TRBV11-2 and TRBJ2-1, with D uncertain. The CDR3 loop spans 14 amino acids. The germline V gene has CDR1 SGHAT and CDR2 FQNNGV. The V and J ends lost 0 bases and 6 bases respectively, with 9 bases between them. CDR3 residues: CASSLDRRGNEQFF. The CDR3 DNA reads as TGTGCCAGCAGCTTAGATCGCAGAGGCAATGAGCAGTTCTTC.

A few counts support this clonotype. This chain connects TRBV6-1 to TRBJ2-5; TRBD1 aligns across 9 bases. CDR1 is MNHNS, CDR2 SASEGT, per germline. V was pared by 1 base and J by 8 bases, with 5 bases of the junction left unmatched. This CDR3 region has 14 residues. CDR3: CASSEVGQGRTQYF. The CDR3 bases are TGTGCCAGCAGTGAAGTGGGACAGGGTAGAACCCAGTACTTC.

This clonotype was counted between two and nine times. This sequence joins TRBV25-1 and TRBJ1-1; TRBD1 might be the D (5 bases). The CDR3 is 18 amino acids. Trimming took off 4 bases at V and 0 bases at J, with 21 bases between the two ends. Germline CDR1 MGHDK, CDR2 SYGVNS. CDR3 residues: CASSGLGAVRLMNTEAFF. DNA for the CDR3: TGTGCCAGCAGTGGCCTTGGGGCCGTACGCCTTATGAACACTGAAGCTTTCTTT.

V and J are TRBV19 and TRBJ1-1; D gene uncertain. The V and J ends lost 0 bases and 1 base respectively, with 3 bases between them. The CDR3 covers 13 residues. The germline V gene has CDR1 LNHDA and CDR2 SQIVND (reference sequence). The DNA for the CDR3 is TGTGCCAGTAGTATAGACGGGAACACTGAAGCTTTCTTT. This codes for CASSIDGNTEAFF.

The rearrangement uses TRBV20-1 and TRBJ2-5; D uncertain. This CDR3 is 15 amino acids long. Germline values: CDR1 DFQATT, CDR2 SNEGSKA (reference sequence). The V and J ends lost 4 bases and 0 bases respectively, with 15 bases between them. CDR3 bases: TGCAGTGCTAACGCCTTCGGACCGTACCAAGAGACCCAGTACTTC. This translates into CSANAFGPYQETQYF.

This clonotype came up a few times. The chain has TRBV20-1 and TRBJ1-6; 8 bases map to TRBD1. The V gene end was trimmed by 5 bases and the J gene end by 6 bases; junction bases not matched to a gene: 6. The germline CDR1 and CDR2 sequences are DFQATT and SNEGSKA (reference sequence). The CDR3 spans 14 residues. The DNA of the CDR3 is TGCAGTGCTGGGCAGGGGGCTGGTAATTCACCCCTCCACTTT. Its protein product is CSAGQGAGNSPLHF.

This clonotype was recorded a few times. V gene TRBV20-1 combines with J gene TRBJ2-1; no clear D. The V end was cut by 5 bases, the J end by 15 bases, with 17 bases between. This CDR3 has 11 amino acids. Per the germline V gene, CDR1 is DFQATT and CDR2 is SNEGSKA (reference sequence). This CDR3 reads CSAQRTPAPFF. The CDR3 DNA reads TGCAGTGCTCAGAGGACCCCAGCCCCGTTCTTC.

The sample holds a few counts of this clonotype. The V and J genes are TRBV6-1 and TRBJ1-5, with D maybe TRBD1 (6 bases). Germline CDR1 and CDR2: MNHNS and SASEGT. The length of the CDR3 is 15 residues. V was shortened by 3 bases and J by 2 bases, with 11 bases between the two germline ends. CDR3 nucleotides: TGTGCCAGCAGTGACGGGACAAGGCGCAATCAGCCCCAGCATTTT. The encoded protein is CASSDGTRRNQPQHF.